The 30 T cell receptor beta chains given below trace back to one sample, sequenced in a study of pediatric ulcerative colitis. The data were produced by immunoSEQ multiplex PCR, yet TCRdb's version contains in-frame clones alone and is incomplete. The data contain about 64,000 clones, over 65% of them singletons. Sequenced sample: blood. The receptors derive from a boy aged 5-17 years with moderate ulcerative colitis.

This chain joins TRBV20-1 and TRBJ1-1; D is unclear. The CDR3 contains 11 residues. Trimming pared 0 bases from V and 11 bases from J, leaving 10 bases between. Germline V gene data show CDR1 as DFQATT and CDR2 as SNEGSKA (reference sequence). The CDR3 DNA reads as TGCAGTGCTAGAGATCCGGTCAGCGCTTTCTTT. The encoded protein is CSARDPVSAFF.

V is TRBV11-3 and J is TRBJ2-1; D gene ambiguous. CDR1 and CDR2 from the germline V gene are SGHNT and YENEEA. The CDR3 contains 15 residues. V was shortened by 1 base and J by 9 bases, with 16 bases between the two germline ends. The CDR3 here is CASSLGTLGNGEQFF. In DNA, the CDR3 is TGTGCCAGCAGCTTAGGTACCCTAGGTAACGGTGAGCAGTTCTTC.

V and J are TRBV29-1 and TRBJ2-7; D is undetermined. The CDR3 sequence is 12 residues long. V lost 7 bases to trimming and J lost 4 bases, with 14 bases between them. Per germline, CDR1 SQVTM and CDR2 ANQGSEA. CDR3 sequence reads: CSGRTSVYEQYF. CDR3 bases: TGCAGCGGCCGGACGTCCGTATACGAGCAGTACTTC.

The chain carries TRBV18 and TRBJ2-2; unclear D gene. Germline lookup yields CDR1 KGHSH and CDR2 LQKENI. The CDR3 runs 14 residues. V lost 1 base and J 6 bases, leaving 9 bases between the germline ends. The CDR3 sequence: CASSPLSPPGELFF. The CDR3 DNA reads as TGTGCCAGCTCACCACTTAGCCCCCCCGGGGAGCTGTTTTTT.

This clone was seen once. The CDR3 sequence is CASSLLGADTEAFF. As DNA, the CDR3 is TGTGCCAGCAGCCTCCTGGGCGCGGACACTGAAGCTTTCTTT. The chain couples TRBV9 to TRBJ1-1; the D is unclear. The CDR3 has 14 amino acids. V lost 4 bases and J 3 bases, leaving 13 bases between the germline ends. Germline V gives CDR1 SGDLS, CDR2 YYNGEE.

The V and J genes are TRBV11-2 and TRBJ2-7; D ambiguous. From germline, CDR1 is SGHAT and CDR2 FQNNGV. This CDR3 region has 13 residues. V dropped 1 base and J dropped 7 bases, with 11 bases sitting between them. The CDR3 DNA sequence: TGTGCCAGCAGCTTAGGCAACCTTATGGAGCAGTACTTC. Translation gives CASSLGNLMEQYF.

The genes are TRBV5-1 and TRBJ2-1, with D possibly being TRBD2 (6 bases). The CDR3 has 14 residues. V was clipped by 0 bases and J by 8 bases, with 12 bases between them. Germline lookup yields CDR1 SGHRS and CDR2 YFSETQ. CDR3 region: CASSLVTSLYEQFF. In DNA, the CDR3 is TGCGCCAGCAGCTTGGTTACTAGCTTGTATGAGCAGTTCTTC.

The V and J genes are TRBV18 and TRBJ2-7, with D possibly being TRBD2 (5 bases). V lost 3 bases, J lost 7 bases, and 10 bases lay in between. This CDR3 is built from 12 residues. The V gene's germline CDR1 is KGHSH and CDR2 LQKENI. In nucleotides, the CDR3 is TGTGCCAGCTCACCTAAGGGCGGGGAGCAGTACTTC. It translates to CASSPKGGEQYF.

The rearrangement joins TRBV11-1 to TRBJ1-6; perhaps TRBD1 as D (6 bases). Germline CDR1 and CDR2: SGHAT and FQDESV (reference sequence). The CDR3 consists of 14 residues. V lost 1 base and J 5 bases, leaving 6 bases between the germline ends. The CDR3 sequence: CASSLGQDNSPLHF. CDR3 coding DNA: TGTGCCAGCAGCTTAGGACAGGATAATTCACCCCTCCACTTT.

The sample holds one count of this clone. V is TRBV7-3 and J is TRBJ2-7, with 12 bases identical to TRBD1. Per the germline V gene, CDR1 is SGHTA and CDR2 is FQGTGA. This CDR3 spans 15 amino acids. V dropped 1 base and J dropped 7; count of bases not matched to a gene: 5. The CDR3 nucleotides read TGTGCCAGCAGCTTAATGGGACAGGGGGCCGGGGAGCAGTACTTC. This encodes CASSLMGQGAGEQYF.

The J gene is TRBJ1-1, the V gene TRBV27; D remains ambiguous. The ends were cut back, 3 bases at V and 0 bases at J, with 5 bases in the middle. The CDR3 is 13 amino acids. Germline V gene sequence: CDR1 MNHEY, CDR2 SMNVEV (reference sequence). This chain's CDR3 is CASSFYLNTEAFF. The CDR3 bases are TGTGCCAGCAGTTTCTATTTGAACACTGAAGCTTTCTTT.

The CDR3 DNA sequence: TGTGCCAGTAGGGGGAGCAGGCTGGTGAACACTGAAGCTTTCTTT. Protein sequence: CASRGSRLVNTEAFF. The gene calls are TRBV19 and TRBJ1-1, with D unclear. Per germline, CDR1 LNHDA and CDR2 SQIVND (reference sequence). The CDR3 spans 15 residues. The V and J ends lost 6 bases and 0 bases respectively, with 14 bases between them.

The V call is TRBV28, the J call TRBJ1-2; no firm D call. CDR1 MDHEN and CDR2 SYDVKM come from the germline V gene. V lost 4 bases, J lost 8 bases, and 17 bases lay in between. This CDR3 spans 14 amino acids. CDR3 sequence: CASSSPTGTSGYTF. The DNA of the CDR3 is TGTGCCAGCAGTTCCCCGACCGGCACTAGCGGCTACACCTTC.

In DNA, the CDR3 is TGCGCCAGCAGCAAACCGGGACTAGCGGGGGATCCCCATGAGCAGTTCTTC. This translates into CASSKPGLAGDPHEQFF. This chain connects TRBV5-1 to TRBJ2-1; 14 bases line up with TRBD2. This CDR3 has 17 amino acids. The trim removed 4 bases at V and 8 bases at J, leaving 11 bases unmatched. From germline, CDR1 is SGHRS and CDR2 YFSETQ. The whole variable domain, filled in from reference TRBV5-1 and TRBJ2-1, reads KAGVTQTPRYLIKTRGQQVTLSCSPISGHRSVSWYQQTPGQGLQFLFEYFSETQRNKGNFPGRFSGRQFSNSRSEMNVSTLELGDSALYLCASSKPGLAGDPHEQFFGPGTRLTVL.

The V call is TRBV6-6, the J call TRBJ1-5; D is ambiguous. This CDR3 spans 15 amino acids. Trimming left V 2 bases short and J 5 bases short, with 13 bases between. Germline loops: CDR1 MNHNY, CDR2 SVGAGI (reference sequence). Written as DNA, the CDR3 is TGTGCCAGCAGTTACCGCAGGAGTTCCGATCAGCCCCAGCATTTT. The encoded protein is CASSYRRSSDQPQHF.

The chain links TRBV7-8 to TRBJ2-1, with a tentative D call TRBD1 (6 bases). The germline gives CDR1 SGHVS, CDR2 FQNEAQ. This CDR3 spans 13 amino acids. The V end was cut by 5 bases, the J end by 5 bases, with 10 bases between. CDR3 bases: TGTGCCAGCAGCCCGGACAGTAACAATGAGCAGTTCTTC. Encoded protein: CASSPDSNNEQFF.

This clone occurred once. The chain recombines TRBV30 with TRBJ2-7; TRBD1 matches 8 bases. V was clipped by 5 bases and J by 5 bases; unmatched bases: 5. Per the germline V gene, CDR1 is GTSNPN and CDR2 is SVGIG (reference sequence). The CDR3 is 12 residues long. In DNA form, the CDR3 reads TGTGCCTGGGACAGGGGTAGCGACGAGCAGTACTTC. Translating gives CAWDRGSDEQYF.

The rearrangement links TRBV7-9 to TRBJ2-1, with 13 bases lining up with TRBD2. Per germline, CDR1 SEHNR and CDR2 FQNEAQ (reference sequence). CDR3 length: 17 amino acids. The ends lost 0 bases at V and 8 bases at J; junction bases unmatched: 7. The CDR3 spells CASSLAHRTSGSDEQFF. For the CDR3, the DNA is TGTGCCAGCAGCTTAGCACATCGGACTAGCGGGAGCGATGAGCAGTTCTTC.

The CDR3 nucleotides are TGTGCCAGCACCTCCGACAGTCCCTCTGGCGATGAGCAGTTCTTC. It translates to CASTSDSPSGDEQFF. This rearrangement joins TRBV5-4 to TRBJ2-1, with D tentatively TRBD1 (5 bases). CDR1 and CDR2 (germline): SGHNT, YYREEE (reference sequence). This CDR3 is 15 amino acids long. V was cut by 6 bases and J by 8 bases, with 21 bases left in between.

This sequence joins TRBV29-1 and TRBJ2-4; 7 bases align to TRBD1. Germline CDR1 is SQVTM and CDR2 is ANQGSEA. V was pared by 7 bases and J by 7 bases, with 10 bases of the junction left unmatched. This CDR3 spans 13 amino acids. The CDR3 region has the DNA TGCAGCGGGGGGACAGCCGGCGGGAACATTCAGTACTTC. Its translation: CSGGTAGGNIQYF.

CDR3 DNA: TGCGCCAGCAGTGAGCGCAGCAGCGACTCCTACGAGCAGTACTTC. As protein: CASSERSSDSYEQYF. This rearrangement joins TRBV10-1 to TRBJ2-7; D not resolved. Per germline, CDR1 WNHNN and CDR2 SYGVQD (reference sequence). With 2 bases removed from V and 0 bases from J, the gap between germline ends came to 11 bases. The CDR3 has 15 amino acids.

The V gene is TRBV5-1, the J gene TRBJ1-4, with TRBD1 matching over 9 bases. Germline assignment: CDR1 SGHRS and CDR2 YFSETQ. The J segment lost 7 bases and the V segment lost 5 bases, leaving 9 bases of the junction unmatched. The CDR3 runs 15 residues. The CDR3 DNA reads TGCGCCAGCAGTGATTTAGGACAGGGGTCTGAAAAACTGTTTTTT. It translates to CASSDLGQGSEKLFF.

The rearrangement joins TRBV19 to TRBJ1-5; possible D gene TRBD1, 5 bases. Per the germline V gene, CDR1 is LNHDA and CDR2 is SQIVND (reference sequence). V lost 9 bases and J 7 bases, leaving 16 bases between the germline ends. CDR3 length: 13 amino acids. The CDR3 here is CASRTKRGQPQHF. CDR3 in DNA: TGTGCCAGCCGGACCAAGAGGGGCCAGCCCCAGCATTTT.

The chain is built from TRBV7-3 and TRBJ2-7; 8 bases match TRBD2. With 5 bases clipped from V and 4 bases from J, the junction kept 10 bases outside the gene matches. From germline, CDR1 is SGHTA and CDR2 FQGTGA. The CDR3 loop spans 15 amino acids. CDR3 DNA: TGTGCCAGCAGCGGCAGCGGGAGTGGGAGGTACGAGCAGTACTTC. Translating gives CASSGSGSGRYEQYF.

This clone was observed a single time. This chain joins TRBV6-5 and TRBJ2-7, with 8 bases identical to TRBD1. CDR1 and CDR2 (germline): MNHEY, SVGAGI. Germline trimming cut 6 bases from V and 4 bases from J; bases unmatched to any gene: 8. This CDR3 region has 14 residues. CDR3 loop: CASSPDRGVYEQYF. Written as DNA, the CDR3 is TGTGCCAGCAGCCCTGACAGGGGAGTTTACGAGCAGTACTTC.

The chain couples TRBV5-1 to TRBJ1-1; D is perhaps TRBD1 (6 bases). Germline V gene data show CDR1 as SGHRS and CDR2 as YFSETQ. V was cut by 5 bases and J by 5 bases, with 13 bases left in between. There are 13 residues in the CDR3. CDR3 amino acids: CASREQGKTEAFF. The CDR3 nucleotides are TGCGCCAGCAGGGAACAGGGAAAAACTGAAGCTTTCTTT. Full variable domain (remainder filled in from reference TRBV5-1 and TRBJ1-1): KAGVTQTPRYLIKTRGQQVTLSCSPISGHRSVSWYQQTPGQGLQFLFEYFSETQRNKGNFPGRFSGRQFSNSRSEMNVSTLELGDSALYLCASREQGKTEAFFGQGTRLTVV.

The table lists this clone with a count of one. V is TRBV5-6 and J is TRBJ1-4; 8 positions match TRBD1. J was trimmed by 5 bases and V by 4 bases; bases with no gene match: 10. The CDR3 length is 16 residues. The germline V gene has CDR1 SGHDT and CDR2 YYEEEE. CDR3 residues: CASSDDRGGSNEKLFF. The CDR3, as DNA: TGTGCCAGCAGCGATGACAGGGGCGGCTCCAATGAAAAACTGTTTTTT.

The chain's CDR3 is CASSTGGTYGYTEAFF. CDR3 sequence (DNA): TGTGCCAGCAGCACAGGGGGCACTTACGGTTACACTGAAGCTTTCTTT. V and J are TRBV7-3 and TRBJ1-1; 9 bases are shared with TRBD1. V lost 5 bases to trimming and J lost 3 bases; unmatched junction nucleotides: 10. The CDR3 length is 16 residues. Germline V lookup: CDR1 SGHTA, CDR2 FQGTGA.

The chain joins TRBV7-2 to TRBJ1-1; D possibly corresponds to TRBD1 (5 bases). The CDR3 is 15 residues long. The germline V and J ends were trimmed by 5 bases and 2 bases, with 15 bases remaining between them. The germline V gene has CDR1 SGHTA and CDR2 FQGNSA. The DNA of the CDR3 is TGTGCCAGCAGCCGACGGACACCCGCCAACACTGAAGCTTTCTTT. Protein: CASSRRTPANTEAFF.

The chain employs TRBV4-1 and TRBJ2-7, with D perhaps TRBD1 (6 bases). CDR1 is MGHRA and CDR2 is YSYEKL in the germline V gene. V lost 1 base and J 3 bases, leaving 10 bases between the germline ends. CDR3 length equals 14 residues. The CDR3 region has the DNA TGCGCCAGCAGCCAAGGTCCAGGGGTCTACGAGCAGTACTTC. Encoded protein: CASSQGPGVYEQYF.